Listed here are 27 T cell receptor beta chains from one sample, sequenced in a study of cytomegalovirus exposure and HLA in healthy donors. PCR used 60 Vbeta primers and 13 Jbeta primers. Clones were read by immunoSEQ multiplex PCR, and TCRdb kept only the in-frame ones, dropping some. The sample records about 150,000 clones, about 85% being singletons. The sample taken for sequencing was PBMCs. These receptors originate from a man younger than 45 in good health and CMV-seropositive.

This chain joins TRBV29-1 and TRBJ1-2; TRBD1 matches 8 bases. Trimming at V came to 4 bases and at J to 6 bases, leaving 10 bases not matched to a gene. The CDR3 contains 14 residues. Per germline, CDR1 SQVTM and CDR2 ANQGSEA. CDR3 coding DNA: TGCAGCGTTGTGGATGGGACAGGCAGTCATGGCTACACCTTC. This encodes CSVVDGTGSHGYTF.

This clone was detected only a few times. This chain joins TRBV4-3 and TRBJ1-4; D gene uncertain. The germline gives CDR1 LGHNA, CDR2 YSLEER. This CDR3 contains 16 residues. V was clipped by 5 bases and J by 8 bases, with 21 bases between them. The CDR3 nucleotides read TGCGCCAGCAGCGATTTTGTCGCCGGACTAGGAGAAAAACTGTTTTTT. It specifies CASSDFVAGLGEKLFF.

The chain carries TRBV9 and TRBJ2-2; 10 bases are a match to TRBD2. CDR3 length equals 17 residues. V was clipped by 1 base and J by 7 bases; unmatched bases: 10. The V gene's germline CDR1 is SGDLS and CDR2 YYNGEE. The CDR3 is CASSVQIERGGYGELFF. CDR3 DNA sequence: TGTGCCAGCAGCGTACAGATTGAGCGGGGGGGCTACGGGGAGCTGTTTTTT.

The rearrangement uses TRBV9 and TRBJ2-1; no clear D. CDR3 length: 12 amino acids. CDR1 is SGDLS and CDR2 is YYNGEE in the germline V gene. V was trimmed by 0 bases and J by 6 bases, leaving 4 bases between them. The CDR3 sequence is CASSVDFNEQFF. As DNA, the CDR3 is TGTGCCAGCAGCGTAGACTTCAATGAGCAGTTCTTC.

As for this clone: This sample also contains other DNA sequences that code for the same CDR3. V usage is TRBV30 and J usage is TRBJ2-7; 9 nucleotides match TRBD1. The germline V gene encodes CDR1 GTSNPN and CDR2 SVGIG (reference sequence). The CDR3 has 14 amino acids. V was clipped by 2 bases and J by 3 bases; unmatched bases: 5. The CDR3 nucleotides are TGTGCCTGGAGTAGACAGGGGGTAGTCTACGAGCAGTACTTC. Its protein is CAWSRQGVVYEQYF.

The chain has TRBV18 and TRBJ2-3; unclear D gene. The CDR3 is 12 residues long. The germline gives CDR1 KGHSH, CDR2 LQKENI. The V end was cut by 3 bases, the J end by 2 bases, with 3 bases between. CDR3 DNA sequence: TGTGCCAGCTCACCTAACACAGATACGCAGTATTTT. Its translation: CASSPNTDTQYF.

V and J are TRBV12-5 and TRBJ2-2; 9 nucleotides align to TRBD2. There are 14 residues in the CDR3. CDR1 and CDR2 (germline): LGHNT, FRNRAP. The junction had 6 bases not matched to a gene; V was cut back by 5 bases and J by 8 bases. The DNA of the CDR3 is TGTGCTAGTGGTCGGACTAGCGCGGGGGGGGAGCTGTTTTTT. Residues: CASGRTSAGGELFF. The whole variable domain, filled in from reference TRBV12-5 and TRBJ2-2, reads DARVTQTPRHKVTEMGQEVTMRCQPILGHNTVFWYRQTMMQGLELLAYFRNRAPLDDSGMPKDRFSAEMPDATLATLKIQPSEPRDSAVYFCASGRTSAGGELFFGEGSRLTVL.

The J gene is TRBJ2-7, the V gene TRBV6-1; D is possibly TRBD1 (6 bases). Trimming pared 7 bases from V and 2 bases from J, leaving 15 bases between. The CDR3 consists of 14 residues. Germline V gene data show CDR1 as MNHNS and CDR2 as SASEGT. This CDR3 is CASTIPTGTYEQYF. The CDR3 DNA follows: TGTGCCAGCACCATACCTACAGGGACCTACGAGCAGTACTTC.

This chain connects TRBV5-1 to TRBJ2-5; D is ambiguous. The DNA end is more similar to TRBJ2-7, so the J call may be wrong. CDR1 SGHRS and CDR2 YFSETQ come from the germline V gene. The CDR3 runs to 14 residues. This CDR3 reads CASSSDGLTYEQYF. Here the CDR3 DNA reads TGCGCCAGCAGCTCAGACGGGTTGACCTACGAGCAGTACTTC.

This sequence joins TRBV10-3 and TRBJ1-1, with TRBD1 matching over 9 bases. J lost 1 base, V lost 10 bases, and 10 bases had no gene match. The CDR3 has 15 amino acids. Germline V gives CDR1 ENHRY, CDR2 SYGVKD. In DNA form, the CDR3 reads TGTGCCACCCTTAAGGGGACAGGGCGGAACACTGAAGCTTTCTTT. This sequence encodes CATLKGTGRNTEAFF.

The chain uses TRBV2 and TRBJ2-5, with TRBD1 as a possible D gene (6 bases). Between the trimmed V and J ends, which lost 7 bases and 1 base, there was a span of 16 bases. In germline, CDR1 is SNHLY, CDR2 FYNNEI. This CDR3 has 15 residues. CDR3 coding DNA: TGTGCCAGCACCAACCCCGGGACATTCCAAGAGACCCAGTACTTC. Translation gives CASTNPGTFQETQYF.

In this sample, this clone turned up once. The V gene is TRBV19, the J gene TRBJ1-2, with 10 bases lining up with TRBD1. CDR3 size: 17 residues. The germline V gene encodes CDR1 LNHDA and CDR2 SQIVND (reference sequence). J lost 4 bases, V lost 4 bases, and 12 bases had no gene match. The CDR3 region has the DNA TGTGCCAGTAGTACCCTCGGGACAGGGGTTACGAGCTATGGCTACACCTTC. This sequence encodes CASSTLGTGVTSYGYTF.

CDR3 nucleotides: TGTGCCAGCAGCTTAGGTCCTAGCGGGGGGGTAGAGCAGTTCTTC. Residues: CASSLGPSGGVEQFF. The V gene is TRBV7-6, the J gene TRBJ2-1; 12 bases are shared with TRBD2. J lost 10 bases, V lost 1 base, and 5 bases had no gene match. This CDR3 has 15 residues. Per germline, CDR1 SGHVS and CDR2 FNYEAQ. The complete variable domain, with remaining parts taken from reference TRBV7-6 and TRBJ2-1, reads GAGVSQSPRYKVTKRGQDVALRCDPISGHVSLYWYRQALGQGPEFLTYFNYEAQQDKSGLPNDRFSAERPEGSISTLTIQRTEQRDSAMYRCASSLGPSGGVEQFFGPGTRLTVL.

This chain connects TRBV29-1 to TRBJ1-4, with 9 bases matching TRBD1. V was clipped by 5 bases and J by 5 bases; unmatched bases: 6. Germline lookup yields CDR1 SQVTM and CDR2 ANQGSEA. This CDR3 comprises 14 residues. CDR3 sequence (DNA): TGCAGCGTTTTACAGGGGGCACAGAATGAAAAACTGTTTTTT. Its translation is CSVLQGAQNEKLFF.

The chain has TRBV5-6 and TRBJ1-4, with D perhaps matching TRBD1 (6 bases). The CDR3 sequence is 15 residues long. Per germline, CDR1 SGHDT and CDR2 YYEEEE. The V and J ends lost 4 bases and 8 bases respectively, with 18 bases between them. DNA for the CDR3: TGTGCCAGCAGCCGCCGCCCAGGGGTGGGAGAAAAACTGTTTTTT. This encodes CASSRRPGVGEKLFF.

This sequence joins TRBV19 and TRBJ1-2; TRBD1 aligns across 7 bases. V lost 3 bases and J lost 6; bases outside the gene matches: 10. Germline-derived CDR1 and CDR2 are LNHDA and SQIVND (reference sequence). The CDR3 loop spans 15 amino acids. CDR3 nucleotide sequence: TGTGCCAGTAGTATTTTGGGACAGAACTATAATGGCTACACCTTC. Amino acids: CASSILGQNYNGYTF.

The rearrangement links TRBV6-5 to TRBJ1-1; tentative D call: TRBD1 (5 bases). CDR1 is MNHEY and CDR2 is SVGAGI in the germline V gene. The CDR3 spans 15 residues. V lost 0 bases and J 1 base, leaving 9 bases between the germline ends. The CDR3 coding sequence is TGTGCCAGCAGTTACTCTCCCGACAGGAACACTGAAGCTTTCTTT. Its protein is CASSYSPDRNTEAFF.

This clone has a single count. The CDR3 loop is CAWSRAREESPLHF. The CDR3 region has the DNA TGTGCCTGGAGTAGGGCCAGGGAGGAATCACCCCTCCACTTT. V gene TRBV30 combines with J gene TRBJ1-6; tentative D call: TRBD1 (5 bases). CDR1 is GTSNPN, CDR2 SVGIG, per germline (reference sequence). Between the trimmed V and J ends, which lost 2 bases and 10 bases, there was a span of 15 bases. This CDR3 comprises 14 residues.

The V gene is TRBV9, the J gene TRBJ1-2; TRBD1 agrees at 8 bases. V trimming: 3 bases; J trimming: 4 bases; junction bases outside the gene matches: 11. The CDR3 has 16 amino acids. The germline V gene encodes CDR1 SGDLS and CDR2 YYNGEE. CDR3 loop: CASSAGTGGLVYGYTF. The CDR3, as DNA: TGTGCCAGCAGCGCTGGAACAGGGGGGCTTGTCTATGGCTACACCTTC.

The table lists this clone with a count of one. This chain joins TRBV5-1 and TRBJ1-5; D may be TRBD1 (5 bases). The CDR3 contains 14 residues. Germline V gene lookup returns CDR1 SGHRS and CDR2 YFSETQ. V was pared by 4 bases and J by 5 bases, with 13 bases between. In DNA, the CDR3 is TGCGCCAGCAGCGTGGGCGGGGCTCATCAGCCCCAGCATTTT. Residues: CASSVGGAHQPQHF.

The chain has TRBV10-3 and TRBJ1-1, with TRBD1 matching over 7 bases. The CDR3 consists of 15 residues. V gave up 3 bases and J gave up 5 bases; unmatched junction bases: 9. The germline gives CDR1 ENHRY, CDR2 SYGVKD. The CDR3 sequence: CAISDRTGGRTEAFF. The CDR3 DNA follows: TGTGCCATCAGTGACCGGACAGGAGGGAGGACTGAAGCTTTCTTT.

The CDR3 nucleotides read TGTGCCTGGGCGGACAGGGGAGATTTTCAGCCCCAGCATTTT. Translated, it gives CAWADRGDFQPQHF. The chain couples TRBV30 to TRBJ1-5; 9 nucleotides match TRBD1. The CDR3 is 14 residues long. CDR1 is GTSNPN, CDR2 SVGIG, per germline (reference sequence). V shed 5 bases, J shed 6 bases, and the junction held 8 bases outside the gene matches.

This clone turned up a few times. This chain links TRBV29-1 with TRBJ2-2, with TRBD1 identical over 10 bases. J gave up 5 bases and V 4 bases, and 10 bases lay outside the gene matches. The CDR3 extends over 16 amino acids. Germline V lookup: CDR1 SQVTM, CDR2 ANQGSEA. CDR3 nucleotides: TGCAGCGTTGGAGGGGGACAGGGGTGGCGTACCGGGGAGCTGTTTTTT. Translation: CSVGGGQGWRTGELFF.

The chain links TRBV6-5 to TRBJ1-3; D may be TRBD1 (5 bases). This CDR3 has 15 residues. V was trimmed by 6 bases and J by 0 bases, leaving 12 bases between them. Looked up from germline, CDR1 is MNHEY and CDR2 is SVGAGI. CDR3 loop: CASSQGSSSGNTIYF. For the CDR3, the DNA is TGTGCCAGCAGCCAGGGCTCTAGCTCTGGAAACACCATATATTTT.

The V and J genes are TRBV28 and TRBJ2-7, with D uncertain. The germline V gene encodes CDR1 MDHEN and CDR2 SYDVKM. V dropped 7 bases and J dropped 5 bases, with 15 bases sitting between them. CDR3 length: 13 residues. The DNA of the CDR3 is TGTGCCAGCACCACCACAACCCCCCACGAGCAGTACTTC. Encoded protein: CASTTTTPHEQYF.

The CDR3 bases are TGTGCCAGCAGCCCCCATAGCGGGGGTGCAGAGACCCAGTACTTC. Its protein product is CASSPHSGGAETQYF. The rearrangement joins TRBV4-2 to TRBJ2-5; 9 nucleotides match TRBD2. Looked up from germline, CDR1 is LGHNA and CDR2 is YNFKEQ. V lost 4 bases and J lost 4; bases outside the gene matches: 7. CDR3 length equals 15 residues.

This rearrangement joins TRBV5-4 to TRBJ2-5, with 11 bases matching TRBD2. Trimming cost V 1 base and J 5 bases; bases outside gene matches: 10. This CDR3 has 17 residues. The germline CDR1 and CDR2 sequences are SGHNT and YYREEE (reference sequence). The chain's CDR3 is CASSLYMGLAVAETQYF. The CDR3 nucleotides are TGTGCCAGCAGCTTGTATATGGGACTAGCGGTCGCTGAGACCCAGTACTTC.